This T cell receptor beta chain was sequenced during a study of cytomegalovirus exposure and HLA in healthy donors (dated by TCRdb to about 2017). Broadly, across the study: In an earlier analysis of some 610 of the donors, about 270 Gb of sequence data and about 110 million unique TCR beta sequences from about 179 million T cells were reported. A later analysis re-examined previously published TCR beta repertoires from more than 650 donors and added high-resolution HLA genotyping to investigate patterns of TCR occurrence. Four to six DR-DQ haplotypes were handled as single units for association and clustering, since linkage in the cohort was strong. High-throughput TCR immunosequencing, statistical association of individual TCRs with disease status, and machine learning were combined to predict cytomegalovirus infection status. Among around 400 genotyped donors of the cohort, an average of about 240,000 unique TCR beta nucleotide sequences were sequenced per donor, around a sixth of them non-productive. Typing coverage differed by locus: A, B, C, DRB1 and DQB1 were typed in about 620-630 donors, DQA1 in about 550, DPA1 in 600 to 610, and DPB1 in about 450. Genome-wide SNP genotypes for about 65% of the roughly 670 donors were used in a later genetic analysis, which treated that subset as a discovery cohort. In the later analysis, no new phenotypic data were used to find candidate immune exposures; instead, reliance was placed on TCR beta sequences and their occurrence across donors. Alongside the repertoire data, information on donor age, sex, ethnicity and CMV serostatus was compiled. An earlier analysis of approximately 500 of the donors applied high-throughput TCR beta sequencing to assess whether each TCR beta V gene segment acted as functional or pseudogenic. The genetic ancestry cluster associated with self-reported Caucasian donors included roughly 84% of the 398 genotyped donors. Both class I and class II loci were covered by HLA typing, at four-digit resolution. Along with the approximately 700-subject first cohort, a separate validation cohort of around 120 different subjects was used. The aim of the study was to test whether cataloging public T cell receptors could identify signatures of past pathogen exposure. The study profiled the T cell repertoires of fewer than 850 subjects by immunosequencing and related them to cytomegalovirus serostatus. All discovery cohort repertoires had been generated using a single sequencing platform. Roughly 310 gigabases of sequencing data and approximately 93 million unique TCR sequences were included in an early release covering several hundred HLA-typed donors.

The research as a whole found: The 87-base-pair reads could not distinguish some IMGT-functional V segments, including TRBV6-2 and TRBV6-3, so those segments were excluded. According to a later genetic analysis, donors in an Asian-associated ancestry cluster had fewer N-insertions in productive TCRs than the approximately 630-donor mean. In a later analysis, HLA-associated TCR beta chains showed more clonal expansion and lower generation probabilities than non-associated chains that were equally common. Presence/absence analyses assumed roughly uniform sequencing depth across donors, an assumption that may not hold. A later genetic analysis associated a missense DCLRE1C variant with V-gene and J-gene trimming of TCR beta chains, and an independent cohort replicated the association. According to a later analysis, parvovirus B19, influenza, CMV and Epstein-Barr virus appeared linked to several top co-occurrence clusters. For the cohort, immune exposure information was limited to CMV serostatus. According to a later analysis, TCR association rates differed among HLA loci, with DRB1 alleles showing the most associated TCRs and HLA-C alleles showing the fewest. Only TCR beta chains were sequenced in this cohort, and the absence of alpha or paired-chain data limited detectable features. While some public TCRs were present in many individuals, most TCR sequences turned up only very rarely across donors. In a later analysis, most CMV-associated TCR beta chains were found to appear HLA-restricted, with HLA associations seemingly driven largely by CMV exposure. The authors suggested that the approach could potentially be generalized to other disease states and immunological phenotypes. A further reported finding was that TCR beta sequences accurately predicted the HLA-A and HLA-B alleles for most subjects in the first cohort. A group of highly shared sequence variants was considered likely to be a technical artifact of the sequencing pipeline. Three of the identified cytomegalovirus-associated TCR beta chains were confirmed in vitro to be specific for cytomegalovirus antigens. Broadly in line with IMGT annotations, most TCR beta V segments showed up in productive rearrangements about 87% or about 30% of the time in an earlier analysis of under 700 of the donors. When HLA alleles, especially DR and DQ, strongly co-occurred, attributing TCR associations to individual alleles was difficult. The earlier analysis of some 540 of the donors excluded some 15 rarely observed V segments, including chromosome 9 orphons, because counts were too low. HLA typing was unavailable for some donors at each locus, so association tests used only the typed subset. The study gave a list of 150 to 200 TCR beta chains associated with cytomegalovirus. Linkage disequilibrium might explain the correlated functional status among segregating V segments, but an unknown experimental factor could not be ruled out. The classifier was reported to diagnose cytomegalovirus status with high specificity and sensitivity in both the original cohort and the validation cohort. A later analysis associated about 17,000 TCR beta sequences with specific HLA alleles at a false discovery rate of 0.05.

The cohort was made up of 666 healthy bone marrow donors. At the time of sampling, all cohort members were nominally healthy, though unrecorded immune exposures were likely present. The donor was CMV seronegative and was included in the group of several hundred seronegative cohort members. A peripheral blood sample was provided by each donor, and peripheral blood mononuclear cells were used for TCR beta sequencing. The Qiagen DNeasy Blood Extraction Kit was used to extract genomic DNA from the blood cell samples. Library generation was performed with the immunoSEQ multiplex PCR assay. For the multiplex PCR, a mixture combining 60 forward primers for TCR Vbeta segments and 13 reverse primers for TCR Jbeta segments was used. The CDR3 region of rearranged TCR beta genes was amplified from genomic DNA with a multiplex PCR assay. Amplified TCR beta libraries were sequenced as 87-base-pair reads on the Illumina HiSeq System. As for the original processing: A later analysis tallied roughly 78 million unique TCR beta chains across the 666 repertoires, and about 12 million of those chains were shared by two or more donors. To remove PCR and sequencing errors, raw reads were error-corrected and collapsed into unique sequences using a nearest-neighbor algorithm that merged closely related sequences. CDR3 sequences were aligned to IMGT reference sequences to assign V, D and J gene segments. For a sequence to be retained, a match of at least six nucleotides to both a V gene segment and a J gene segment was required. Rearrangements were called productive when the CDR3 lacked stop codons and stayed in frame with V and J; all others were non-productive. CDR3 was defined according to IMGT convention as the region running from the second conserved V-encoded cysteine to the conserved J-encoded phenylalanine. In an earlier analysis of around 640 of the donors, sequences lacking an unambiguous match to a single V gene segment were excluded. An earlier analysis of a few hundred of the donors called V segments functional above 56.7% productive rearrangements and segregating when the between-donor standard deviation exceeded 5%. To diagnose cytomegalovirus status from the catalog of TCR beta chain sequences, a statistical classification framework was built. In a later analysis, TCR nucleotide sequences were compared against IMGT/GENE-DB human TR gene sequences so that V and J genes could be assigned. The TCRdist pipeline was used in a later analysis to assign CDR3 sequences and most-parsimonious VDJ recombination scenarios. In a later analysis, each TCR beta chain was defined by its CDR3 amino acid sequence together with its V-gene family, and reads lacking a unique V-gene family were excluded. To address suspected cross-contamination and a sequencing artifact, a later analysis removed a few hundred highly shared, low-generation-probability nucleotide sequences. In a later analysis, a clonal expansion index was calculated for each public chain from normalized within-repertoire ranks of inferred template counts. A later analysis computed generation probabilities with a VDJ recombination model fitted to out-of-frame rearrangements, and checked the results against IGoR. In a later analysis, TCR-TCR, TCR-HLA and TCR-CMV co-occurrence was scored with hypergeometric tests, and a repertoire-size bias correction was applied to TCR pairs. To estimate false discovery rates, a later analysis permuted the HLA or CMV assignments 20 times. A later analysis grouped co-occurring TCRs with DBSCAN, adding TCRdist sequence similarity when clustering within HLA-allele-positive subsets. Co-occurrence clustering excluded repertoires with fewer than 30,000 or more than 120,000 public chains, plus five with anomalous nucleotide sharing. TCRdb carries this immuneACCESS record with in-frame sequences only. Its versions omit some clonotypes, under half of them owing to an unresolved V gene in the studies checked, with the rest unexplained. That table is the source of V, J and clone size, and D and trimming were worked out from the DNA. Here the sample has roughly 180,000 clones; just under 80% occur a single time. Roughly 2% of the sample rests with the top ten.

Comments on this clone: Its antigen target is currently unknown. No quality values exist for individual bases; no much larger clone is one base distant.

Relative to germline, V is missing 5 bases and J is missing 2 bases, with 8 bases of the junction outside any gene match. For CDR1 and CDR2, the germline V gene lists SGHVS and FQNEAQ. The CDR3 spans 17 residues, from the cysteine through the phenylalanine. Only the CDR3 DNA stays, 51 bases, in frame from base 1. The V and J genes are TRBV7-8 and TRBJ2-3, and 12 junctional nucleotides match TRBD2. Material for sequencing was PBMCs. This receptor was identified in a woman in her twenties or thirties in good health and CMV-seronegative. The CDR3 region has the sequence CASSLLAGGTSTDTQYF. The base sequence is TGTGCCAGCAGCCTGCTAGCGGGGGGGACTTCCACAGATACGCAGTATTTT.